The 9 T cell receptor beta chains in this list originate from one sample, sequenced in a study of CD8 T cells in Susac syndrome. RNA, at 0.5 to 1 ug, was reverse transcribed with random hexamers. TCRdb reanalysed the immunoSEQ multiplex PCR reads using MiXCR and keeps one entry per CDR3 protein. There are 170,000 or so distinct CDR3 sequences in the sample; over 85% occur only once, and more than 0.08% lies in the top ten. Sequences were obtained from CD4+ T cells from PBMCs. Receptor source: a human donor with multiple sclerosis.

This clonotype was counted once. This chain joins TRBV4-1 and TRBJ2-3; 10 bases agree with TRBD1. The CDR3 spans 17 residues. J was trimmed by 5 bases and V by 4 bases; bases with no gene match: 12. The germline gives CDR1 MGHRA, CDR2 YSYEKL. CDR3 sequence: CASSLPQGGTGEDTQYF. CDR3 bases: TGCGCCAGCAGCCTCCCTCAGGGGGGGACAGGGGAAGATACGCAGTATTTT.

The J gene is TRBJ2-2, the V gene TRBV4-1, with 9 bases fitting TRBD2. The CDR3 loop spans 16 amino acids. Trimming at V came to 4 bases and at J to 6 bases, leaving 9 bases not matched to a gene. Germline V gene lookup returns CDR1 MGHRA and CDR2 YSYEKL. CDR3 DNA sequence: TGCGCCAGCAGCCTAGCGGGAGTCGCCTTCGCCGGGGAGCTGTTTTTT. Amino acid sequence: CASSLAGVAFAGELFF.

The rearrangement joins TRBV28 to TRBJ2-7; 7 positions agree with TRBD2. This CDR3 region has 14 residues. The V and J ends lost 5 bases and 3 bases, in that order; junction bases with no gene match: 7. Germline assignment: CDR1 MDHEN and CDR2 SYDVKM. The CDR3, as DNA: TGTGCCAGCAGTCCGGGGGGAGGGAACTACGAGCAGTACTTC. This sequence encodes CASSPGGGNYEQYF.

V gene TRBV7-9 combines with J gene TRBJ2-7; 11 bases align to TRBD1. Germline CDR1 and CDR2: SEHNR and FQNEAQ (reference sequence). The CDR3 extends over 15 amino acids. The ends lost 6 bases at V and 2 bases at J; junction bases unmatched: 6. CDR3 amino acids: CASRLGQGAPYEQYF. CDR3 bases: TGTGCCAGCAGACTTGGACAGGGGGCCCCCTACGAGCAGTACTTC.

The CDR3 nucleotides are TGCAGTGCTAGAGATTTAGGGAGCTCCTACAATGAGCAGTTCTTC. Encoded protein: CSARDLGSSYNEQFF. V gene TRBV20-1 combines with J gene TRBJ2-1; D perhaps matches TRBD2 (5 bases). The V end lost 0 bases, the J end lost 0 bases, and 9 bases lay between the germline ends. This CDR3 comprises 15 residues. The germline gives CDR1 DFQATT, CDR2 SNEGSKA (reference sequence).

This sequence joins TRBV28 and TRBJ1-5; 8 bases line up with TRBD1. CDR1 is MDHEN, CDR2 SYDVKM, per germline. V was pared by 5 bases and J by 5 bases, with 2 bases of the junction left unmatched. The CDR3 has 13 amino acids. DNA for the CDR3: TGTGCCAGCAGTCAGGGGGCGGATCAGCCCCAGCATTTT. Protein product: CASSQGADQPQHF.

The chain employs TRBV12-3 or TRBV12-4 and TRBJ2-5; 10 bases are shared with TRBD2. The CDR3 sequence is 13 residues long. The J segment lost 4 bases and the V segment lost 6 bases, leaving 2 bases of the junction unmatched. This CDR3 reads CASSEREGETQYF. The CDR3, as DNA: TGTGCCAGCAGCGAGCGGGAGGGAGAGACCCAGTACTTC.

V is TRBV25-1 and J is TRBJ2-5; D may be TRBD1 (6 bases). With 10 bases removed from V and 2 bases from J, the gap between germline ends came to 14 bases. Germline values: CDR1 MGHDK, CDR2 SYGVNS. The CDR3 is 13 residues long. DNA of the CDR3: TGTGCCAACTTCGGGACAAAGCAAGAGACCCAGTACTTC. It specifies CANFGTKQETQYF. Full variable domain (missing parts from reference TRBV25-1 and TRBJ2-5): EADIYQTPRYLVIGTGKKITLECSQTMGHDKMYWYQQDPGMELHLIHYSYGVNSTEKGDLSSESTVSRIRTEHFPLTLESARPSHTSQYLCANFGTKQETQYFGPGTRLLVL.

The chain employs TRBV11-2 and TRBJ2-7; 11 positions match TRBD1. The CDR3 is 16 amino acids. V was pared by 3 bases and J by 3 bases, with 7 bases of the junction left unmatched. Germline V gene data show CDR1 as SGHAT and CDR2 as FQNNGV. The CDR3 nucleotides read TGTGCCAGCAGCTTCCTAACGGGGACAGGGGGCTACGAGCAGTACTTC. It specifies CASSFLTGTGGYEQYF.